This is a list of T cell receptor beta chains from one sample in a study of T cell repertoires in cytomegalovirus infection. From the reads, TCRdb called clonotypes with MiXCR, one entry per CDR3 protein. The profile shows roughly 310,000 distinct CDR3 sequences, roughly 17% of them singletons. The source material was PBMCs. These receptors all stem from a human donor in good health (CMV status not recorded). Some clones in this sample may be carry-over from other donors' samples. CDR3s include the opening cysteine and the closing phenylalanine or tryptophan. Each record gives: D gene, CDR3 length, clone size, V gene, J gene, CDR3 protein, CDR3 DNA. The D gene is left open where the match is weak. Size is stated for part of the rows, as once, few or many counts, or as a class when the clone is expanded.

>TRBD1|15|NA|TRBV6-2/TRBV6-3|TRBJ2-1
CASRTRDRDYNEQFF
TGTGCCAGCAGAACTCGGGACAGGGACTACAATGAGCAGTTCTTC
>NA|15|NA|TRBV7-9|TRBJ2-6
CASRGANSGANVLTF
TGTGCCAGCAGGGGGGCGAATTCTGGGGCCAACGTCCTGACTTTC
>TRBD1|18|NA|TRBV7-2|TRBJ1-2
CASSLVVGQGGRTYGYTF
TGTGCCAGCAGCTTAGTGGTGGGACAGGGGGGGAGGACCTATGGCTACACCTTC
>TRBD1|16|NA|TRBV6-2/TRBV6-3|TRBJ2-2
CASSPVRGPDTGELFF
TGTGCCAGCAGTCCGGTCAGGGGGCCGGACACCGGGGAGCTGTTTTTT
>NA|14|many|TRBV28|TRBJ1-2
CASSPQGRTHGYTF
TGTGCCAGCAGTCCCCAAGGCAGAACCCATGGCTACACCTTC
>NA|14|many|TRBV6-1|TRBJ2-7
CASSSPWAGDEQYF
TGTGCCAGCAGCTCCCCCTGGGCAGGGGACGAGCAGTACTTC
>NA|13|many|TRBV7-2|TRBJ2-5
CASSLTYQETQYF
TGTGCCAGCAGCTTAACGTACCAAGAGACCCAGTACTTC
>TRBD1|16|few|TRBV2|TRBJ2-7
CASRHTGQGSSYEQYF
TGTGCCAGCAGGCACACCGGACAGGGGAGCTCCTACGAGCAGTACTTC
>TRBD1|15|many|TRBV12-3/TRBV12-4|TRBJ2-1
CASSLAGTGNAEQFF
TGTGCCAGCAGCTTAGCCGGGACAGGGAATGCTGAGCAGTTCTTC
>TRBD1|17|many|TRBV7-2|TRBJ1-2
CASSSLGSTGGIYGYTF
TGTGCCAGCAGCTCCCTGGGATCGACAGGGGGGATCTATGGCTACACCTTC
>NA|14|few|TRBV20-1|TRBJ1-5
CSARPGGNNQPQHF
TGCAGTGCTAGACCGGGTGGTAACAATCAGCCCCAGCATTTT
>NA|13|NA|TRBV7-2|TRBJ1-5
CASSRTGSQPQHF
TGTGCCAGCAGCCGTACAGGGAGTCAGCCCCAGCATTTT
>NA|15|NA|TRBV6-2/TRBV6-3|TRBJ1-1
CASSKIGQANTEAFF
TGTGCCAGCAGCAAGATCGGACAAGCGAACACTGAAGCTTTCTTT
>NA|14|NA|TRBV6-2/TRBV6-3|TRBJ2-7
CASIGGGQPYEQYF
TGTGCCAGCATAGGAGGGGGACAACCCTACGAGCAGTACTTC
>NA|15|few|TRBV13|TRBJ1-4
CASSPRRDGNEKLFF
TGTGCCAGCAGCCCCCGCCGCGATGGTAATGAAAAACTGTTTTTT
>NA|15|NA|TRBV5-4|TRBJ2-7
CASSLFGGPQYEQYF
TGTGCCAGCAGCTTATTCGGCGGGCCCCAGTACGAGCAGTACTTC
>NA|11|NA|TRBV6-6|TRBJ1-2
CASSRFYGYTF
TGTGCCAGCAGCAGGTTCTATGGCTACACCTTC
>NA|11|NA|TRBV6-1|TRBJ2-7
CASSERDEQYF
TGTGCCAGCAGTGAAAGGGACGAGCAGTACTTC
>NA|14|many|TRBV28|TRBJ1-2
CASTLDGYGRGYTF
TGTGCCAGCACCCTAGACGGGTATGGTAGAGGCTACACCTTC
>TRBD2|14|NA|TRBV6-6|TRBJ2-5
CASSGQRGGETQYF
TGTGCCAGCAGTGGACAGCGGGGGGGAGAGACCCAGTACTTC
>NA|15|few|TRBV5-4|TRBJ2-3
CASSLAQGWGDTQYF
TGTGCCAGCAGCTTGGCTCAGGGATGGGGAGATACGCAGTATTTT
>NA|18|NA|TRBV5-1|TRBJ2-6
CASSLGGVGAAGANVLTF
TGCGCCAGCAGCTTGGGTGGCGTAGGGGCCGCTGGGGCCAACGTCCTGACTTTC
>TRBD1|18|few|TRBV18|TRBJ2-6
CASSPQATGGSGANVLTF
TGTGCCAGCTCACCACAAGCGACAGGGGGCTCTGGGGCCAACGTCCTGACTTTC
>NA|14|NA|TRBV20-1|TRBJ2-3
CSAKDPSRSDTQYF
TGCAGTGCCAAGGACCCTTCTCGGTCTGATACGCAGTATTTT
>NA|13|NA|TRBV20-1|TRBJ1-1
CSALRAQNTEAFF
TGCAGCGCTCTCCGGGCCCAGAACACTGAAGCTTTCTTT
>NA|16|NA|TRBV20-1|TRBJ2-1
CSARTVRGEDGNEQFF
TGCAGTGCTAGAACCGTTCGGGGCGAGGACGGCAATGAGCAGTTCTTC
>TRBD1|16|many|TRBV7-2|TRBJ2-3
CASSLTPGTGLNTQYF
TGTGCCAGCAGCTTAACCCCCGGGACAGGGTTAAATACGCAGTATTTT
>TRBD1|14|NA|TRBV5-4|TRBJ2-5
CASQDRGGLETQYF
TGTGCCAGCCAGGACAGGGGAGGGCTAGAGACCCAGTACTTC
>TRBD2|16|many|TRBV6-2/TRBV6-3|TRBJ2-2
CASSYNRGGDTGELFF
TGTGCCAGCAGTTACAATCGCGGGGGAGATACCGGGGAGCTGTTTTTT
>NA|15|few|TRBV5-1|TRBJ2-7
CASSLEAEWGYEQYF
TGCGCCAGCAGCTTGGAGGCAGAGTGGGGCTACGAGCAGTACTTC
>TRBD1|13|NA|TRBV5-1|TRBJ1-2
CASSTGTGDGYTF
TGCGCCAGCAGCACTGGGACAGGGGATGGCTACACCTTC
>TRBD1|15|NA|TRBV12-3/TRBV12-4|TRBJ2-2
CASSRGTANTGELFF
TGTGCCAGCAGTAGGGGGACAGCGAACACCGGGGAGCTGTTTTTT
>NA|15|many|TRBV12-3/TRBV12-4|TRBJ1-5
CASRKGAISNQPQHF
TGTGCCAGCAGGAAAGGGGCGATAAGCAATCAGCCCCAGCATTTT
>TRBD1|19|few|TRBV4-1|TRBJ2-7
CASRKALYPTGTGSYEQYF
TGCGCCAGCAGGAAAGCCCTGTACCCGACCGGGACAGGGTCCTACGAGCAGTACTTC
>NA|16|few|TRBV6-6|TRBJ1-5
CASSQQDGIGNQPQHF
TGTGCCAGCAGCCAGCAGGACGGGATCGGCAATCAGCCCCAGCATTTT
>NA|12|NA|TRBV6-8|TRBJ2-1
CASEGLGNEQFF
TGTGCCAGCGAAGGACTGGGGAATGAGCAGTTCTTC
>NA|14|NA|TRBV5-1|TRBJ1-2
CASSIGGTNYGYTF
TGCGCCAGCAGCATAGGAGGAACTAACTATGGCTACACCTTC
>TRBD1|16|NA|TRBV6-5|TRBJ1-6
CASSYSPTGSSSPLHF
TGTGCCAGCAGTTACTCACCGACAGGGAGTAGTTCCCCCCTCCACTTT
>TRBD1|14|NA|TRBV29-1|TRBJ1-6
CSVRQGASDSPLHF
TGCAGCGTTCGACAGGGGGCTTCGGATTCACCCCTCCACTTT
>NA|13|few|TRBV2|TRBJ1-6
CASSGAGESPLHF
TGTGCCAGCAGTGGGGCAGGGGAATCACCCCTCCACTTT
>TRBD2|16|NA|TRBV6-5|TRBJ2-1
CASSYSERGGVDEQFF
TGTGCCAGCAGTTACTCGGAGCGGGGGGGCGTCGATGAGCAGTTCTTC
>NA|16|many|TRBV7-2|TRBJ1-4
CASSPRGGGGNEKLFF
TGTGCCAGCAGCCCCCGCGGCGGGGGAGGGAATGAAAAACTGTTTTTT
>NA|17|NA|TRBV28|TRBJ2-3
CASSFTGLAMAADTQYF
TGTGCCAGCAGTTTTACCGGTCTAGCGATGGCGGCAGATACGCAGTATTTT
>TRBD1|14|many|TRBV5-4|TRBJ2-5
CASSSTGGQETQYF
TGTGCCAGCAGCTCGACAGGGGGCCAAGAGACCCAGTACTTC
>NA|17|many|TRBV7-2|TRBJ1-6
CASSFSTPGQVHSPLHF
TGTGCCAGCAGCTTTTCAACTCCGGGACAAGTCCATTCACCCCTCCACTTT
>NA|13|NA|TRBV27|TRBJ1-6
CASSKQVRSPLHF
TGTGCCAGCAGTAAACAGGTCCGGTCACCCCTCCACTTT
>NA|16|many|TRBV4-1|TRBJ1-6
CASRLTGFSYNSPLHF
TGCGCCAGCAGACTGACAGGATTCTCCTATAATTCACCCCTCCACTTT